The next 8 T cell receptor beta chains were all read from a single sample in a study of Graves' ophthalmopathy and Graves' hyperthyroidism (dated by TCRdb to the late 2010s). Sequencer: Illumina HiSeq 2000. TCR beta CDR3 regions were amplified from RNA transcripts for repertoire sequencing. The first round of RT-PCR was done with HTBI primers and the Qiagen OneStep RT-PCR kit, and was followed by a second round of multiplex PCR, then size selection and purification. TCRdb cleaned the public reads at Q25 with fastp, built clones with MiXCR and kept in-frame beta chains. Here each entry gathers all rows of one CDR3 protein and keeps the most common genes and DNA. The sample contains around 670,000 distinct CDR3 sequences, around 40% of them found a single time. The ten largest clones take up 35% to 55% of the sample. Sequencing was done on a sample of peripheral blood. The receptors were sampled from an adult man with Graves' ophthalmopathy.

This clonotype was detected many times. The rearrangement links TRBV14 to TRBJ1-2; 7 bases map to TRBD1. The V gene end was trimmed by 5 bases and the J gene end by 6 bases; junction bases not matched to a gene: 6. This CDR3 comprises 13 residues. Germline V lookup: CDR1 SGHDN, CDR2 FVKESK. In DNA, the CDR3 is TGTGCCAGCAGCACTCGGACAGGCGATGGCTACACCTTC. It translates to CASSTRTGDGYTF. Full variable domain (missing parts from reference TRBV14 and TRBJ1-2): EAGVTQFPSHSVIEKGQTVTLRCDPISGHDNLYWYRRVMGKEIKFLLHFVKESKQDESGMPNNRFLAERTGGTYSTLKVQPAELEDSGVYFCASSTRTGDGYTFGSGTRLTVV.

The rearrangement joins TRBV7-2 to TRBJ1-2; TRBD1 matches at 9 bases. Germline CDR1 reads SGHTA; CDR2 reads FQGNSA. V lost 1 base to trimming and J lost 6 bases; unmatched junction nucleotides: 9. The CDR3 totals 16 residues. For the CDR3, the DNA is TGTGCCAGCAGCTTAGACAGCACAACAGGGGGCGATGGCTACACCTTC. Amino acid sequence: CASSLDSTTGGDGYTF. Full variable domain (missing parts from reference TRBV7-2 and TRBJ1-2): GAGVSQSPSNKVTEKGKDVELRCDPISGHTALYWYRQSLGQGLEFLIYFQGNSAPDKSGLPSDRFSAERTGGSVSTLTIQRTQQEDSAVYLCASSLDSTTGGDGYTFGSGTRLTVV.

For this clonotype: This may be a read error, as it is one base from a much larger clone. This chain uses TRBV4-3 with TRBJ2-5; TRBD2 might be the D (5 bases). Germline V lookup: CDR1 LGHNA, CDR2 YSLEER. CDR3 length: 12 residues. The CDR3 loop reads CASSQEWETKYF. The CDR3 DNA reads TGCGCCAGCAGCCAAGAGTGGGAGACCAAGTACTTC.

The chain's CDR3 is CASSIPGQDRGYTF. The CDR3 coding sequence is TGTGCCAGTAGTATTCCCGGACAGGACCGTGGCTACACCTTC. The chain recombines TRBV19 with TRBJ1-2, with 7 bases matching TRBD1. CDR3 size: 14 residues. V trimming: 3 bases; J trimming: 7 bases; junction bases outside the gene matches: 8. Germline V CDR1 and CDR2: LNHDA, SQIVND (reference sequence).

This clonotype has just a few counts. This may come from a read error, since a much larger clone is one base off. This chain links TRBV15 with TRBJ2-5; TRBD2 matches at 11 bases. The CDR3 has 16 residues. Germline-derived CDR1 and CDR2 are LNHNV and YYDKDF (reference sequence). The CDR3 region is CATSRRLAGGGETRYF. The CDR3 DNA is TGTGCCACCAGCAGGAGGCTAGCGGGAGGAGGGGAGACCCGGTACTTC.

The chain links TRBV20-1 to TRBJ2-7; maybe TRBD2 (5 bases). The CDR3 runs 15 residues. Germline CDR1 and CDR2: DFQATT and SNEGSKA (reference sequence). Trimming left V 5 bases short and J 0 bases short, with 17 bases between. The CDR3 DNA follows: TGCAGTGCTCCCGCCCCAGCGGCAAGCTCCTACGAGCAGTACTTC. Amino acid sequence: CSAPAPAASSYEQYF.

This clonotype was picked up a small number of times. The rearrangement joins TRBV7-2 to TRBJ2-7, with TRBD2 matching over 7 bases. Per the germline V gene, CDR1 is SGHTA and CDR2 is FQGNSA. V shed 5 bases, J shed 7 bases, and the junction held 14 bases outside the gene matches. The length of the CDR3 is 15 residues. The CDR3 bases are TGTGCCAGCAGCCCACAAAGCGGAGGGAGGGGAGAGCAGTACTTC. This sequence encodes CASSPQSGGRGEQYF. Full variable domain (remainder filled in from reference TRBV7-2 and TRBJ2-7): GAGVSQSPSNKVTEKGKDVELRCDPISGHTALYWYRQSLGQGLEFLIYFQGNSAPDKSGLPSDRFSAERTGGSVSTLTIQRTQQEDSAVYLCASSPQSGGRGEQYFGPGTRLTVT.

This clonotype was counted a few times. V and J are TRBV9 and TRBJ2-6; no clear D. The CDR3 contains 17 residues. V gave up 6 bases and J gave up 6 bases, with 22 bases separating them. The germline gives CDR1 SGDLS, CDR2 YYNGEE. CDR3 in amino acids: CASTIRRSFIVANVLTF. The DNA of the CDR3 is TGTGCCAGCACCATCCGTAGGTCCTTTATAGTGGCCAACGTCCTGACTTTC.